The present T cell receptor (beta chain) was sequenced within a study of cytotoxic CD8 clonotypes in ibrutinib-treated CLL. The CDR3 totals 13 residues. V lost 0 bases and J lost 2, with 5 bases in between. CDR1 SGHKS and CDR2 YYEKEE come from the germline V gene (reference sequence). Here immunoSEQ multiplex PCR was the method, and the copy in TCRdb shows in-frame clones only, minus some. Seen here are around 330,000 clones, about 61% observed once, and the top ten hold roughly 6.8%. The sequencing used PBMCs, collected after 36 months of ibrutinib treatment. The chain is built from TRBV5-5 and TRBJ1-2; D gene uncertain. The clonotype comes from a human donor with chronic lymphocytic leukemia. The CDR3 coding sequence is TGTGCCAGCAGCTTGGCTGGGAACTATGGCTACACCTTC. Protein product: CASSLAGNYGYTF. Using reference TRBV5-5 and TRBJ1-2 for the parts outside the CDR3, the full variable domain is DAGVTQSPTHLIKTRGQQVTLRCSPISGHKSVSWYQQVLGQGPQFIFQYYEKEERGRGNFPDRFSARQFPNYSSELNVNALLLGDSALYLCASSLAGNYGYTFGSGTRLTVV.